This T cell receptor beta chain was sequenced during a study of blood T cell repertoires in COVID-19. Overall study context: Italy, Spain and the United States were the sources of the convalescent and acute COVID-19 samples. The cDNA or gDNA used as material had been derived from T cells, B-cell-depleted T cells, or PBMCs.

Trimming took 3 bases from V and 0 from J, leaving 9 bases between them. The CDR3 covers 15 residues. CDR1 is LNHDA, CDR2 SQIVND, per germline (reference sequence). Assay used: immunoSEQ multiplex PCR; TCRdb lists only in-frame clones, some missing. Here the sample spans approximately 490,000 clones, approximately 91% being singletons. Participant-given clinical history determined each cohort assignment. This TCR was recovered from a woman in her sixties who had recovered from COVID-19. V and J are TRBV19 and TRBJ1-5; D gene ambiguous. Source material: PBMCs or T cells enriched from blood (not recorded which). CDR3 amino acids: CASSILQSSNQPQHF. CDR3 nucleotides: TGTGCCAGTAGTATTCTGCAGTCTAGCAATCAGCCCCAGCATTTT.